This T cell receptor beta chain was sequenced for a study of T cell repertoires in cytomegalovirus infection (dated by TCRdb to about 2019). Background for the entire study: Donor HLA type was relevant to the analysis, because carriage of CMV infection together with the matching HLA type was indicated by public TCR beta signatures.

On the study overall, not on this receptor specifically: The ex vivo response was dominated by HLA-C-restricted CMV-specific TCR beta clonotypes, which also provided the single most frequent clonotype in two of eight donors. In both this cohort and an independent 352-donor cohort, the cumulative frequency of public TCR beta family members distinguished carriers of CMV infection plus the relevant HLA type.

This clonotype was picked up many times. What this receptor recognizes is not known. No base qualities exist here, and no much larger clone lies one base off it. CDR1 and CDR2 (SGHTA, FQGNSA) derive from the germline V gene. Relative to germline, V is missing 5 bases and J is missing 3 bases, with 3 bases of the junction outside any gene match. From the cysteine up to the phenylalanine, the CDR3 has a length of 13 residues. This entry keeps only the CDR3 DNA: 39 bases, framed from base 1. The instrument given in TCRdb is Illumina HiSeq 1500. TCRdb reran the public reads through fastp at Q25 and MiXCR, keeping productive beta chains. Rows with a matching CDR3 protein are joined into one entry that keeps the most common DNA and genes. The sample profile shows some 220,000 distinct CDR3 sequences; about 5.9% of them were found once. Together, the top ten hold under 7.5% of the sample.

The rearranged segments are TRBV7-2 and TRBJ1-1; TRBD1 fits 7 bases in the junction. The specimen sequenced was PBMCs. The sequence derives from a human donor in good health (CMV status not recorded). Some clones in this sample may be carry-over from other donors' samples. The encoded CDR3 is CASSPQGDTEAFF. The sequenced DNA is TGTGCCAGCAGCCCCCAGGGGGACACTGAAGCTTTCTTT.